Listed here are 6 T cell receptor beta chains from one sample, sequenced in a study of regulatory T cells in long-lasting Graves disease. Combining iRepertoire HTBI primers with Arm-PCR of CDR3 regions, the authors built TCR beta libraries. One entry per CDR3 protein, called by TCRdb with MiXCR from the multiplex PCR reads. The table lists fewer than 400,000 distinct CDR3 sequences, more than 20% of them singletons, with about a fifth in the top ten. Time point denoted: persistent/refractory GD, antithyroid drugs over 5 years with positive TRAb. PBMC RNA served as the TCR library source. The material sequenced was peripheral blood mononuclear cells (PBMCs), taken when the disease was refractory, from a patient treated with antithyroid drugs. These receptor sequences come from a female donor with Graves disease.

Regarding this clonotype: A much larger clone sits a single nucleotide away, making a read error possible. The gene calls are TRBV3-2 and TRBJ2-5. TRBV3-2 is deemed a pseudogene. There are 12 residues in the CDR3. The CDR3 coding sequence is TGTGCCAGCAGCCCAGCCTTGAACACTCAGTACTTC. This gives the protein CASSPALNTQYF.

This clonotype was found many times. The chain uses TRBV12-3 or TRBV12-4 and TRBJ1-5, with D unresolved. The CDR3 spans 16 residues. Trimming left V 6 bases short and J 0 bases short, with 15 bases between. CDR3 in amino acids: CASSPLRGHSNQPQHF. The CDR3 DNA follows: TGTGCCAGCAGCCCCCTTCGCGGCCATAGCAATCAGCCCCAGCATTTT.

This sequence joins TRBV28 and TRBJ2-1; 10 bases are shared with TRBD2. The CDR3 has 15 amino acids. CDR1 is MDHEN, CDR2 SYDVKM, per germline. The V segment lost 5 bases and the J segment 7 bases; nucleotides outside the gene matches: 8. CDR3 amino acids: CASSPPSGSRNEQFF. CDR3 in DNA: TGTGCCAGCAGTCCTCCTAGCGGGAGTCGGAATGAGCAGTTCTTC.

In its sample, this clonotype was seen many times. The rearrangement uses TRBV12-3 or TRBV12-4 and TRBJ2-2; D is undetermined. The CDR3 is 15 amino acids. Trimming left V 4 bases short and J 2 bases short, with 11 bases between. The chain's CDR3 is CASSSSDGNTGELFF. As DNA, the CDR3 is TGTGCCAGCAGTTCCTCGGACGGAAACACCGGGGAGCTGTTTTTT.

This clonotype was counted only a few times. This chain joins TRBV6-1 and TRBJ2-5; 13 bases map to TRBD2. After removal of 8 bases from V and 6 bases from J, the junction contained 9 bases not matched to a gene. CDR3 length: 15 amino acids. Germline loops: CDR1 MNHNS, CDR2 SASEGT. CDR3 loop: CASGSTTSGRKTQYF. In nucleotides, the CDR3 is TGTGCCAGCGGCTCTACGACTAGCGGGAGGAAGACCCAGTACTTC.

The chain uses TRBV5-5 and TRBJ2-1; D unresolved. Trimming pared 0 bases from V and 8 bases from J, leaving 6 bases between. There are 12 residues in the CDR3. Looked up from germline, CDR1 is SGHKS and CDR2 is YYEKEE (reference sequence). CDR3 amino acids: CASSLAPHEQFF. As DNA, the CDR3 is TGTGCCAGCAGCTTGGCGCCCCATGAGCAGTTCTTC.